The rows below give T cell receptor beta chains drawn from one sample of a study of cytomegalovirus exposure and HLA in healthy donors. This table comes from immunoSEQ multiplex PCR, and its TCRdb copy is limited to in-frame clones, with some not included. The table has 130,000 or so clones, roughly 80% seen once; the top ten hold about 3.1%. What was sequenced was PBMCs. These receptors were obtained from a man aged 35-49 years in good health and CMV-seronegative. Each CDR3 is given with its conserved first and last residue. D genes are given only for firm matches. Size tells how often a clone was seen (once, few, many) or the class of an expanded clone, and some rows leave it out.

clone size: -
V gene: TRBV30
D gene: -
J gene: TRBJ2-1
CDR3 DNA: TGTGCCTGGAGTACGACAGCCCCCAATGAGCAGTTCTTC
CDR3 protein: CAWSTTAPNEQFF

clone size: few
V gene: TRBV2
D gene: -
J gene: TRBJ2-7
CDR3 DNA: TGTGCCAGCAGAAAGGAGTACGAGCAGTACTTC
CDR3 protein: CASRKEYEQYF

clone size: once
V gene: TRBV7-8
D gene: -
J gene: TRBJ1-5
CDR3 DNA: TGTGCCAGCAGCTGGGGGGCGGGGGCGGGTCAGCCCCAGCATTTT
CDR3 protein: CASSWGAGAGQPQHF

clone size: -
V gene: TRBV15
D gene: TRBD1
J gene: TRBJ1-4
CDR3 DNA: TGTGCCACCAGCAGCGTGGGACAGCAGGACGAAAAACTGTTTTTT
CDR3 protein: CATSSVGQQDEKLFF

clone size: once
V gene: TRBV19
D gene: -
J gene: TRBJ2-2
CDR3 DNA: TGTGCCAGTAGACACCCCGCTTTGAACGGGGAGCTGTTTTTT
CDR3 protein: CASRHPALNGELFF

clone size: few
V gene: TRBV11-3
D gene: -
J gene: TRBJ2-6
CDR3 DNA: TGTGCCAGCAGCCCAGGGCGGGATGGGGCCAACGTCCTGACTTTC
CDR3 protein: CASSPGRDGANVLTF

clone size: -
V gene: TRBV5-5
D gene: TRBD1
J gene: TRBJ2-7
CDR3 DNA: TGTGCCAGCAGCTGGGGACAGTCTTCCTACGAGCAGTACTTC
CDR3 protein: CASSWGQSSYEQYF

clone size: -
V gene: TRBV10-1
D gene: TRBD2
J gene: TRBJ2-1
CDR3 DNA: TGCGCCAGCAGTCCCGGGACTAGCAGGAATGAGCAGTTCTTC
CDR3 protein: CASSPGTSRNEQFF

clone size: once
V gene: TRBV5-6
D gene: TRBD1
J gene: TRBJ2-1
CDR3 DNA: TGTGCCAGCAGCCTTTCGACAGGGGGTTCGTTTAATGAGCAGTTCTTC
CDR3 protein: CASSLSTGGSFNEQFF

clone size: few
V gene: TRBV7-8
D gene: TRBD1
J gene: TRBJ2-1
CDR3 DNA: TGTGCCAGCAGCTTAGTTTTTGGGACAGGGGCCTCCTACAATGAGCAGTTCTTC
CDR3 protein: CASSLVFGTGASYNEQFF

clone size: -
V gene: TRBV6-5
D gene: TRBD1
J gene: TRBJ1-2
CDR3 DNA: TGTGCCAGCAGTTACGGGACAGGGAATTATGGCTACACCTTC
CDR3 protein: CASSYGTGNYGYTF

clone size: -
V gene: TRBV4-1
D gene: TRBD2
J gene: TRBJ2-1
CDR3 DNA: TGCGCCAGCAGCTCCCGGACTAGTAGTTTCCACAATGAGCAGTTCTTC
CDR3 protein: CASSSRTSSFHNEQFF

clone size: -
V gene: TRBV2
D gene: -
J gene: TRBJ2-6
CDR3 DNA: TGTGCCAGCCACAGGGAAACTGGGGCCAACGTCCTGACTTTC
CDR3 protein: CASHRETGANVLTF

clone size: -
V gene: TRBV18
D gene: -
J gene: TRBJ1-1
CDR3 DNA: TGTGCCAGCTCCCACGTAAATACGGAGGCGAACACTGAAGCTTTCTTT
CDR3 protein: CASSHVNTEANTEAFF

clone size: -
V gene: TRBV7-9
D gene: -
J gene: TRBJ2-7
CDR3 DNA: TGTTCCAGCAGCTCGGGGTGGGCTCAGCAGTACTTC
CDR3 protein: CSSSSGWAQQYF

clone size: few
V gene: TRBV2
D gene: -
J gene: TRBJ2-2
CDR3 DNA: TGCGCGAAAGGTGTGGGAGCCGGGGAGCTGTTTTTT
CDR3 protein: CAKGVGAGELFF

clone size: -
V gene: TRBV6-1
D gene: TRBD1
J gene: TRBJ2-7
CDR3 DNA: TGTGCCAGCAGGAAGGGGGACAGAGACCCCTACGAGCAGTACTTC
CDR3 protein: CASRKGDRDPYEQYF

clone size: -
V gene: TRBV5-1
D gene: TRBD2
J gene: TRBJ2-7
CDR3 DNA: TGCGCCAGCAGCTTTCGGGGGGTGTACGAGCAGTACTTC
CDR3 protein: CASSFRGVYEQYF

clone size: few
V gene: TRBV4-3
D gene: TRBD1
J gene: TRBJ1-2
CDR3 DNA: TGCGCCAGCAGCCAAGTCTCCGGGACAGGGGGTGTGAACTATGGCTACACCTTC
CDR3 protein: CASSQVSGTGGVNYGYTF

clone size: -
V gene: TRBV7-2
D gene: TRBD1
J gene: TRBJ1-5
CDR3 DNA: TGTGCCAGCAGCTATACAGGGGAAAATCAGCCCCAGCATTTT
CDR3 protein: CASSYTGENQPQHF

clone size: -
V gene: TRBV7-2
D gene: -
J gene: TRBJ1-2
CDR3 DNA: TGTGCCAGCAGCACCCGCAGCGTGGCTTATGGCTACACCTTC
CDR3 protein: CASSTRSVAYGYTF

clone size: -
V gene: TRBV13
D gene: -
J gene: TRBJ2-7
CDR3 DNA: TGTGCCAGCAGCCCCGTGACAGGTTCCTACGAGCAGTACTTC
CDR3 protein: CASSPVTGSYEQYF

clone size: -
V gene: TRBV6-5
D gene: TRBD1
J gene: TRBJ1-1
CDR3 DNA: TGTGCCAGCAGTTACGCAGGGACAGGGAGGGCTGAAGCTTTCTTT
CDR3 protein: CASSYAGTGRAEAFF

clone size: -
V gene: TRBV6-6
D gene: -
J gene: TRBJ1-2
CDR3 DNA: TGTGCCAGCAGTTATAGGGGTTGGGCGCAAAACTATGGCTACACCTTC
CDR3 protein: CASSYRGWAQNYGYTF

clone size: -
V gene: TRBV30
D gene: TRBD1
J gene: TRBJ1-1
CDR3 DNA: TGTGCCTGGAGGTACAGGGGTATGAACACTGAAGCTTTCTTT
CDR3 protein: CAWRYRGMNTEAFF

clone size: -
V gene: TRBV10-3
D gene: TRBD1
J gene: TRBJ2-1
CDR3 DNA: TGTGCCATGTCTACCGGGACAGGGGGCAAAAATGAGCAGTTCTTC
CDR3 protein: CAMSTGTGGKNEQFF

clone size: -
V gene: TRBV7-2
D gene: -
J gene: TRBJ1-5
CDR3 DNA: TGTGCCAGCAGCTTAGCAAATGCTCGGCAGCCCCAGCATTTT
CDR3 protein: CASSLANARQPQHF

clone size: -
V gene: TRBV10-3
D gene: TRBD1
J gene: TRBJ2-3
CDR3 DNA: TGTGCCATCAGGGGACAGGGGATAGATACGCAGTATTTT
CDR3 protein: CAIRGQGIDTQYF

clone size: -
V gene: TRBV4-3
D gene: -
J gene: TRBJ1-1
CDR3 DNA: TGCGCCAGCAGCCAGTCCCATAATGGGGGCAGTAGTAAAGCTTTCTTT
CDR3 protein: CASSQSHNGGSSKAFF

clone size: -
V gene: TRBV10-1
D gene: -
J gene: TRBJ1-5
CDR3 DNA: TGCGCCAGCAGTGAGGGTACTGATCAGCCCCAGCATTTT
CDR3 protein: CASSEGTDQPQHF

clone size: -
V gene: TRBV5-1
D gene: TRBD2
J gene: TRBJ2-3
CDR3 DNA: TGCGCCAGCAGCTTGTTTGGGCGGGGGAGCACAGATACGCAGTATTTT
CDR3 protein: CASSLFGRGSTDTQYF

clone size: -
V gene: TRBV10-3
D gene: -
J gene: TRBJ2-5
CDR3 DNA: TGTGCCATCAGTGAGTCAGCACAGGGGTCTTGGGGGGCCCAGTACTTC
CDR3 protein: CAISESAQGSWGAQYF

clone size: few
V gene: TRBV18
D gene: -
J gene: TRBJ1-1
CDR3 DNA: TGTGCCAGCTCACCACAGGGGATTGAAGCTTTCTTT
CDR3 protein: CASSPQGIEAFF

clone size: -
V gene: TRBV25-1
D gene: -
J gene: TRBJ1-1
CDR3 DNA: TGTGCCAGCAGTGAATCAGAGGGGCGGGGAACTGAAGCTTTCTTT
CDR3 protein: CASSESEGRGTEAFF

clone size: -
V gene: TRBV6-1
D gene: -
J gene: TRBJ1-1
CDR3 DNA: TGTGCCAGCAGTGAAGTGGCCGCCCCCTCGATGAACACTGAAGCTTTCTTT
CDR3 protein: CASSEVAAPSMNTEAFF

clone size: -
V gene: TRBV19
D gene: -
J gene: TRBJ2-7
CDR3 DNA: TGTGCCAGTAGTATCGGACACCCGACCTACGAGCAGTACTTC
CDR3 protein: CASSIGHPTYEQYF

clone size: few
V gene: TRBV6-1
D gene: -
J gene: TRBJ1-5
CDR3 DNA: TGTGCCAGCAGGACCGGGGACTGGGGTCAGCCCCAGCATTTT
CDR3 protein: CASRTGDWGQPQHF

clone size: -
V gene: TRBV5-1
D gene: TRBD2
J gene: TRBJ2-5
CDR3 DNA: TGCGCCAGCAGTTCCGGACTAGCGGGGGGACAAGAGACCCAGTACTTC
CDR3 protein: CASSSGLAGGQETQYF

clone size: -
V gene: TRBV29-1
D gene: TRBD2
J gene: TRBJ2-1
CDR3 DNA: TGCAGCGCCCTCCTAGCGGGGGTCGCGGGTGAGCAGTTCTTC
CDR3 protein: CSALLAGVAGEQFF

clone size: -
V gene: TRBV7-2
D gene: TRBD2
J gene: TRBJ2-5
CDR3 DNA: TGTGCCAGCAGCCGATGGACTAGCGGGGAAACAGAGACCCAGTACTTC
CDR3 protein: CASSRWTSGETETQYF

clone size: -
V gene: TRBV7-3
D gene: TRBD1
J gene: TRBJ1-6
CDR3 DNA: TGTGCCAGCAGCTTAGGGGGGACAGGGGGGTTAAGTAATTCACCCCTCCACTTT
CDR3 protein: CASSLGGTGGLSNSPLHF

clone size: -
V gene: TRBV7-9
D gene: TRBD1
J gene: TRBJ1-2
CDR3 DNA: TGTGCCAGCAGCTCGGGACAGAACCTATATGGCTACACCTTC
CDR3 protein: CASSSGQNLYGYTF

clone size: -
V gene: TRBV7-2
D gene: TRBD1
J gene: TRBJ2-7
CDR3 DNA: TGTGCCAGCAGCTCGGGACAGCTCGAGCAGTACTTC
CDR3 protein: CASSSGQLEQYF

clone size: few
V gene: TRBV9
D gene: -
J gene: TRBJ2-7
CDR3 DNA: TGTGCCAGCAGCGTAGGTACAGGAACTTACGAGCAGTACTTC
CDR3 protein: CASSVGTGTYEQYF

clone size: few
V gene: TRBV14
D gene: -
J gene: TRBJ2-5
CDR3 DNA: TGTGCCAGCAGCCAAATCCAGGGACAAGAGACCCAGTACTTC
CDR3 protein: CASSQIQGQETQYF

clone size: once
V gene: TRBV2
D gene: -
J gene: TRBJ2-7
CDR3 DNA: TGTGCCAGCCAGACGGGGGGCGGTCTCGAGCAGTACTTC
CDR3 protein: CASQTGGGLEQYF

clone size: few
V gene: TRBV30
D gene: -
J gene: TRBJ1-1
CDR3 DNA: TGTGCCTGGATTTCGAGTCCCCGGAACACTGAAGCTTTCTTT
CDR3 protein: CAWISSPRNTEAFF

clone size: few
V gene: TRBV27
D gene: -
J gene: TRBJ1-5
CDR3 DNA: TGTGCCAGCAGTTTAAGGGGACTGGGTTATAGCAATCAGCCCCAGCATTTT
CDR3 protein: CASSLRGLGYSNQPQHF

clone size: -
V gene: TRBV2
D gene: TRBD2
J gene: TRBJ2-7
CDR3 DNA: TGTGCCAGCAGTGGAACTAGCGTTACCTACGAGCAGTACTTC
CDR3 protein: CASSGTSVTYEQYF

clone size: few
V gene: TRBV18
D gene: -
J gene: TRBJ2-4
CDR3 DNA: TGTGCCAGCTCACCAAACACAGGGCTGCAAAACATTCAGTACTTC
CDR3 protein: CASSPNTGLQNIQYF

clone size: few
V gene: TRBV10-3
D gene: -
J gene: TRBJ2-7
CDR3 DNA: TGTGCCATCAGTGCAGGGGATGGCGAGCAGTACTTC
CDR3 protein: CAISAGDGEQYF

clone size: -
V gene: TRBV6-6
D gene: -
J gene: TRBJ2-7
CDR3 DNA: TGTGCCAGCAGTTACCGGACGACTACCTACGAGCAGTACTTC
CDR3 protein: CASSYRTTTYEQYF

clone size: -
V gene: TRBV27
D gene: -
J gene: TRBJ1-2
CDR3 DNA: TGTGCGAGTGCAGGGACTAACTATGGCTACACCTTC
CDR3 protein: CASAGTNYGYTF